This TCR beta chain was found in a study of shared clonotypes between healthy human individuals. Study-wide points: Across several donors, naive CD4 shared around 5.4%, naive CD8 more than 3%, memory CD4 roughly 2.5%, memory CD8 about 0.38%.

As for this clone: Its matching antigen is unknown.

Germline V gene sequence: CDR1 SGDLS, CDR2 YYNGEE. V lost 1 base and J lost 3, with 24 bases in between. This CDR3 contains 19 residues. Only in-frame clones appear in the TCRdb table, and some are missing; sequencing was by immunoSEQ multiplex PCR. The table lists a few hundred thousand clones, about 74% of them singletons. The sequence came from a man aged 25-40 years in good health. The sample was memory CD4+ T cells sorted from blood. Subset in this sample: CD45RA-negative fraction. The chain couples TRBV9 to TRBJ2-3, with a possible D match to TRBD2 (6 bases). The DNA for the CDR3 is TGTGCCAGCAGCGTATCCCTCGGTGTTCTGCGGGAAGGGACAGATACGCAGTATTTT. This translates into CASSVSLGVLREGTDTQYF.